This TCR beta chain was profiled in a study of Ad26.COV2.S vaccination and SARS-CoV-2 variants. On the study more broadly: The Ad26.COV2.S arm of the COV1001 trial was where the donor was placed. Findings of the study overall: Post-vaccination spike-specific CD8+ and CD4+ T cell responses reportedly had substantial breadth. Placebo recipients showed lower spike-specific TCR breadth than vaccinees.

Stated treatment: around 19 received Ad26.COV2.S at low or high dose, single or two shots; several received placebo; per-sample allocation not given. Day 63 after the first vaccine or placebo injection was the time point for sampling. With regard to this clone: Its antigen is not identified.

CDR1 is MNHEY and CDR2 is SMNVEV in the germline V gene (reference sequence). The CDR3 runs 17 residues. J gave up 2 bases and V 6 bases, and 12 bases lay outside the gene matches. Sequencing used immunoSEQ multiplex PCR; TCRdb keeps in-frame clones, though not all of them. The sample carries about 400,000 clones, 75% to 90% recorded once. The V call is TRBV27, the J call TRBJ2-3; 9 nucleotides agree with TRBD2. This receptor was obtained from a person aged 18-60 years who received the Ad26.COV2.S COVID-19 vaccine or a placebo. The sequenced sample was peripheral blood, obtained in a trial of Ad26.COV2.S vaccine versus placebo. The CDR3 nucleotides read TGTGCCAGCAGACCGAACCTGGGGACTAGCCCCACAGATACGCAGTATTTT. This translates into CASRPNLGTSPTDTQYF.